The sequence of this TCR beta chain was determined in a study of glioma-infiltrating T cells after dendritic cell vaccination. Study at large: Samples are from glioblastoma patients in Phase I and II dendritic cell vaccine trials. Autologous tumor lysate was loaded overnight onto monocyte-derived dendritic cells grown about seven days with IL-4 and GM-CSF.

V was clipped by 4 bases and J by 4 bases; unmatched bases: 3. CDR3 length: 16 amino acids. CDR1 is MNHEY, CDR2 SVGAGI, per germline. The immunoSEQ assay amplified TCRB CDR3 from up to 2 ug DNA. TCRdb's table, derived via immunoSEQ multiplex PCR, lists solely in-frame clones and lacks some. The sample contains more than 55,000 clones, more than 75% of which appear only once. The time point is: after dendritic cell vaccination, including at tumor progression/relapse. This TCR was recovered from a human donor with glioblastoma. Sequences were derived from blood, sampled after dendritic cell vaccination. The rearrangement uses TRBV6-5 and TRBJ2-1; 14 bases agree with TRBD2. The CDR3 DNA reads TGTGCCAGCAGTTTAAGGACTAGCGGGGGGTACAATGAGCAGTTCTTC. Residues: CASSLRTSGGYNEQFF.